This TCR beta chain was retrieved from a study of cytomegalovirus exposure and HLA in healthy donors. Germline V CDR1 and CDR2: MNHNS, SASEGT. Unmatched junction bases numbered 6, after V lost 4 bases and J lost 2 bases. The CDR3 runs to 16 residues. Study-level results: A later analysis revealed that TCR association rates differed between HLA loci, peaking at DRB1 and bottoming out at HLA-C. Serostatus for CMV was the only available immune exposure information. It is likely that the observed cluster of highly shared sequence variants was a sequencing artifact.

Healthy donors of bone marrow made up the group. To note about this clone: What it recognizes is unknown.

Use of 60 Vbeta and 13 Jbeta primers characterized the PCR. Using immunoSEQ multiplex PCR, the repertoire was profiled, and TCRdb retains in-frame clones only, with some absent. This repertoire shows 150,000 to 200,000 clones, roughly four fifths found once; its top ten account for about 4%. Material: PBMCs. This chain uses TRBV6-1 with TRBJ2-7, with TRBD2 matching 12 bases. The receptor was derived from a middle-aged man in good health and CMV-seropositive. In DNA, the CDR3 is TGTGCCAGCAGTGGACTAGCGGGGGCAAAACCCTACGAGCAGTACTTC. Residues: CASSGLAGAKPYEQYF.